This entry features one T cell receptor beta chain sequence. The donors were members of the validation cohort comprising 120 subjects, separate from the roughly 680-subject first cohort. These data belong to a study of cytomegalovirus exposure and HLA in healthy donors. V trimming: 6 bases; J trimming: 4 bases; junction bases outside the gene matches: 6. The CDR3 length is 13 residues. Per the germline V gene, CDR1 is MNHEY and CDR2 is SMNVEV (reference sequence). Profiled with immunoSEQ multiplex PCR; TCRdb holds only in-frame clones, not every one. Of fewer than 200,000 clones in the sample, 96% were seen once.

This chain uses TRBV27 with TRBJ2-7, with 7 bases matching TRBD2. Sequencing input: PBMCs. The sequence was collected from a woman under 30 in good health and CMV-seronegative. The CDR3 region is CASRASGSYEQYF. The CDR3 region has the DNA TGTGCCAGCAGGGCTAGCGGCTCGTACGAGCAGTACTTC.